Sequencing of this T cell receptor beta chain was carried out in a study of T and B cells in COVID-19 patients. Study information: Comorbidities linked to unfavorable COVID-19 outcome were present in about 90% of the roughly 20 active-infection patients.

BIOMED2 TRB-A/B primer pools were used in multiplex TRB PCR. One entry per CDR3 protein, called by TCRdb with MiXCR from the multiplex PCR reads. The table records 20,000 to 30,000 distinct CDR3 sequences, less than 35% of them present only once. Blood genomic DNA input for TRB amplification was roughly 250-500 ng. Germline CDR1 and CDR2: MRHNA and SNTAGT. The CDR3 runs to 16 residues. Unmatched junction bases numbered 6, after V lost 2 bases and J lost 6 bases. The receptor comes from a human donor who had recovered from COVID-19. Material for sequencing was blood. The chain links TRBV6-4 to TRBJ2-1, with 11 bases that match TRBD1. The CDR3 region has the DNA TGTGCCAGCAGTGACCCCAGGACAGGGGGCATCAATGAGCAGTTCTTC. Translated, it gives CASSDPRTGGINEQFF.